These T cell receptor beta chains were read from a single sample in a study of B cell selection in AIRE deficiency. Some clones are missing from TCRdb's copy, which holds only in-frame ones; the method was immunoSEQ multiplex PCR. The profile covers approximately 26,000 clones, with around 93% appearing a single time and 1.1% taken by the ten largest. Sequenced sample: CD4+CD25+ Tregs sorted from PBMCs. The receptors stem from a human donor in good health. CDR3s include the opening cysteine and the closing phenylalanine or tryptophan. D genes are given only for firm matches. Clone size is shown for a subset of rows, as once, few, many or a class of expanded clone.

TGTGCCAGCAGCCTTCTAGCGGGGGGGCCCGGGGAGCTGTTTTTT,CASSLLAGGPGELFF,TRBV7-7,TRBJ2-2,.,TRBD2
TGTGCCATCACCCGGGACACCTTTGGAGGCTACACCTTC,CAITRDTFGGYTF,TRBV6-1,TRBJ1-2,.,.
TGTGCCAGTAGTGGGGGCTTCCGCGGGCCACCCCTCCACTTT,CASSGGFRGPPLHF,TRBV19,TRBJ1-6,.,.
TGTGCCAGCAGCGGTGAAAAGGGACTAGCGGGGGCCGGTCACCGGGGAGCTGTTTTT,CASSGEKGLAGAGHRGAVF,TRBV7-7,TRBJ2-2,.,TRBD2
TGTGCCAGTAGTACATCACTATACACAGGGGTCAACAACGAGCAGTACTTC,CASSTSLYTGVNNEQYF,TRBV19,TRBJ2-7,.,TRBD1
TGCGCCAGCAGCCCGGTGAGAGCGGACAGATCCTACGAGCAGTACTTC,CASSPVRADRSYEQYF,TRBV5-1,TRBJ2-7,.,.
TGCGCCAGCAGCCAAGGCCTGAAGGGGGGAGAACCCCTCCACTTT,CASSQGLKGGEPLHF,TRBV4-3,TRBJ1-6,.,.
TGTGCCAGCAGCCCCTTCGACAGGGAGTTCCATGGCTACACCTTC,CASSPFDREFHGYTF,TRBV5-6,TRBJ1-2,.,TRBD1
TGTGCCAGCAGCGGAGGACAGGCAGGTGAAAAACTGTTTTTT,CASSGGQAGEKLFF,TRBV5-4,TRBJ1-4,.,TRBD1
TGTGCCAGCAGTGAGGGTGGTCCAAACATTCAGTACTTC,CASSEGGPNIQYF,TRBV2,TRBJ2-4,.,.
TGTGCCAGCAGCCCTCCAGGGTCGGGTGAAGCTTTCTTT,CASSPPGSGEAFF,TRBV6-5,TRBJ1-1,.,.
TGTGCCAGCAGCTTCCAGGGGTTCGGTTCACCCCTCCACTTT,CASSFQGFGSPLHF,TRBV7-8,TRBJ1-6,.,.
TGTGCCAGCAGTGGACAGGTTAGCAATCAGCCCCAGCATTTT,CASSGQVSNQPQHF,TRBV2,TRBJ1-5,.,.
TGTGCCAGCAGCAAATTAACCGGGACACGGAAAAGGAATGAGCAGTTCTTC,CASSKLTGTRKRNEQFF,TRBV21-1,TRBJ2-1,.,.
TGTGCCAGCAGCCCGGGACAGGGATCTGGAAACACCATATATTTT,CASSPGQGSGNTIYF,TRBV6-5,TRBJ1-3,.,TRBD1
TGTGCCAGCTCGACAGGGGAAGGAAACACCATATATTTT,CASSTGEGNTIYF,TRBV2,TRBJ1-3,.,TRBD1
TGTGCCAGCGACAGGGGGGGCCTGCATGAAAAACTGTTTTTT,CASDRGGLHEKLFF,TRBV19,TRBJ1-4,.,TRBD1
TGTGCCAACAGCTTGGCCAGGGTGAGCACTGAAGCTTTCTTT,CANSLARVSTEAFF,TRBV5-4,TRBJ1-1,.,.
TGTGCCAGCAGCTTCAGAACCGGGACAGGGGCCTACGAGCAGTACTTC,CASSFRTGTGAYEQYF,TRBV7-2,TRBJ2-7,.,TRBD1
TGTGCCAGCAGCACCGACGCCTATGGCTACACCTTC,CASSTDAYGYTF,TRBV5-4,TRBJ1-2,once,.
TGTGCCAGCAGTGATTTAGGAAGGGGCGCGGGGAATGAGCAGTTCTTC,CASSDLGRGAGNEQFF,TRBV6-1,TRBJ2-1,.,.
TGTGCCAGCAGCCGACAGGGAGGTCAGCCCCAGCATTTT,CASSRQGGQPQHF,TRBV7-8,TRBJ1-5,.,TRBD1
TGTGCCAGCATGAGCTGGGGTGGCTACACCTTC,CASMSWGGYTF,TRBV7-9,TRBJ1-2,.,.
TGTGCCAGCAGTTTAAACCGAGGGGGTTATGGCTACACCTTC,CASSLNRGGYGYTF,TRBV27,TRBJ1-2,.,.
TGTGCCAGCTCACCAGGGACAGATACGCAGTATTTT,CASSPGTDTQYF,TRBV18,TRBJ2-3,.,.
TGTGCCAGCAGTACCTTGGGACAGGGATTATACAATGAGCAGTTCTTC,CASSTLGQGLYNEQFF,TRBV28,TRBJ2-1,once,TRBD1
TGTGCCAGCCGGCAGGAGGATACGCAGTATTTT,CASRQEDTQYF,TRBV2,TRBJ2-3,once,.
TGTGCCAGCAGGGGACAGGGGTCCTACGAGCAGTACTTC,CASRGQGSYEQYF,TRBV2,TRBJ2-7,.,TRBD1
TGCGCCAGCAGCTTGAGGCCTTCGGGGGCCCCCACAGATACGCAGTATTTT,CASSLRPSGAPTDTQYF,TRBV5-1,TRBJ2-3,.,.
TGTGCCAGCAGCTACGGGGTGAGCGCAGATACGCAGTATTTT,CASSYGVSADTQYF,TRBV7-3,TRBJ2-3,.,.
TGTGCCAGCAGCTTAGTACGCGGGACAGGGGTGTTGGATGAGCAGTTCTTC,CASSLVRGTGVLDEQFF,TRBV7-9,TRBJ2-1,.,TRBD1
TGTGCCAGCAGCTCCCCCGCGGGGATCAGGGATAGCTCCTACAATGAGCAGTTCTTC,CASSSPAGIRDSSYNEQFF,TRBV7-9,TRBJ2-1,.,.
TGTGCCAGCAGTGAACCCCCGCTAGAAAATGAGCAGTTCTTC,CASSEPPLENEQFF,TRBV2,TRBJ2-1,.,.
TGTGCCAGCAGTTACGTGGACAGGGAGTACTTC,CASSYVDREYF,TRBV28,TRBJ2-7,.,TRBD1
TGTGCCAGCAGTTTCAAGACCGGTTATGGCTACACCTTC,CASSFKTGYGYTF,TRBV28,TRBJ1-2,.,.
TGCGCCAGCAGCCAAGGAGGCGGGAGCTCCTACAATGAGCAGTTCTTC,CASSQGGGSSYNEQFF,TRBV4-1,TRBJ2-1,.,TRBD2
TGTGCCTGCTACGGGAGGGACACCACCTACGAGCAGTACTTC,CACYGRDTTYEQYF,TRBV28,TRBJ2-7,few,TRBD2
TGTGCCAGCAGTGCGGAGGTTGATGGGTCCCAGCATTTT,CASSAEVDGSQHF,TRBV6-4,TRBJ1-5,.,.
TGCGCCAGCAGCCAGAGCCGGGCCCCCCCCACCGGGGAGCTGTTTTTT,CASSQSRAPPTGELFF,TRBV5-1,TRBJ2-2,.,.
TGTGCCAGCAGTCTTCTAACCACAGATACGCAGTATTTT,CASSLLTTDTQYF,TRBV28,TRBJ2-3,.,.